The 21 T cell receptor beta chains reported below all come from one sample, sequenced in a study of blood T cell repertoires in COVID-19. Profiling relied on immunoSEQ multiplex PCR, and the TCRdb table lists in-frame clones only, not all of them. The table records roughly 180,000 clones, 75% to 90% of them present only once. Sample: PBMCs or T cells enriched from blood (not recorded which). All receptors derive from a woman aged 45-60 years who had recovered from COVID-19.

In nucleotides, the CDR3 is TGCAGCGTTCCAGGGGGAGTTAACACTGAAGCTTTCTTT. Translated: CSVPGGVNTEAFF. The rearrangement joins TRBV29-1 to TRBJ1-1; TRBD1 aligns across 7 bases. The CDR3 runs to 13 residues. V lost 5 bases, J lost 2 bases, and 5 bases stayed unmatched. Germline assignment: CDR1 SQVTM and CDR2 ANQGSEA.

The chain carries TRBV6-2 or TRBV6-3 and TRBJ1-1; TRBD1 is a possible D gene (5 bases). Germline CDR1 reads MNHEY; CDR2 reads SVGEGT. CDR3 length: 16 residues. V was pared by 2 bases and J by 0 bases, with 13 bases between. Written as DNA, the CDR3 is TGTGCCAGCAGTTACGGGGGGTATGGAATGAACACTGAAGCTTTCTTT. Its translation is CASSYGGYGMNTEAFF.

The chain carries TRBV7-2 and TRBJ2-3, with 7 bases lining up with TRBD2. Germline CDR1 SGHTA, CDR2 FQGNSA. The CDR3 is 18 residues long. After removal of 1 base from V and 1 base from J, the junction contained 11 bases not matched to a gene. The chain's CDR3 is CASSLGPPRERGTDTQYF. The CDR3 DNA follows: TGTGCCAGCAGCTTAGGCCCCCCGCGGGAGAGGGGCACAGATACGCAGTATTTT.

The chain is built from TRBV12-3 or TRBV12-4 and TRBJ1-1; possible D gene TRBD1, 5 bases. Trimming removed 7 bases from V and 6 bases from J, with 12 bases in between. The CDR3 runs 12 residues. The CDR3 DNA sequence: TGTGCCAGCACCCTGGGGGAGGCTGAAGCTTTCTTT. It is translated as CASTLGEAEAFF.

The chain is built from TRBV4-2 and TRBJ1-1; D call uncertain. Trimming cost V 2 bases and J 10 bases, with 11 bases left between them. Germline values: CDR1 LGHNA, CDR2 YNFKEQ. The length of the CDR3 is 12 residues. CDR3 protein: CASSQLGSRAFF. CDR3 sequence (DNA): TGTGCCAGCAGCCAATTAGGGAGCAGAGCTTTCTTT.

This chain joins TRBV7-9 and TRBJ2-1, with 8 bases identical to TRBD2. Germline CDR1 and CDR2: SEHNR and FQNEAQ (reference sequence). Germline trimming cut 8 bases from V and 9 bases from J; bases unmatched to any gene: 18. The CDR3 is 16 residues long. CDR3 nucleotide sequence: TGTGCCAGCTCCTCCTCCGGGGAGCGGGAGCACGGTGAGCAGTTCTTC. Protein product: CASSSSGEREHGEQFF. Using reference TRBV7-9 and TRBJ2-1 for the parts outside the CDR3, the full variable domain is DTGVSQNPRHKITKRGQNVTFRCDPISEHNRLYWYRQTLGQGPEFLTYFQNEAQLEKSRLLSDRFSAERPKGSFSTLEIQRTEQGDSAMYLCASSSSGEREHGEQFFGPGTRLTVL.

This clone was detected only a few times. The chain is built from TRBV20-1 and TRBJ2-4, with 10 bases matching TRBD2. The germline V gene has CDR1 DFQATT and CDR2 SNEGSKA (reference sequence). The CDR3 length is 15 residues. Germline trimming cut 3 bases from V and 1 base from J; bases unmatched to any gene: 3. The CDR3 region is CSASDSGRAKNIQYF. CDR3 bases: TGCAGTGCTAGTGATAGCGGGAGGGCCAAAAACATTCAGTACTTC.

This chain joins TRBV12-3 or TRBV12-4 and TRBJ1-5; 7 bases match TRBD1. J gave up 9 bases and V 8 bases, and 10 bases lay outside the gene matches. The CDR3 covers 13 residues. The CDR3 sequence: CASGWQGGSPQHF. In DNA form, the CDR3 reads TGTGCCAGCGGGTGGCAGGGGGGCTCGCCCCAGCATTTT.

The chain carries TRBV27 and TRBJ1-4; 8 bases map to TRBD1. Germline trimming cut 0 bases from V and 5 bases from J; bases unmatched to any gene: 20. This CDR3 contains 21 residues. Germline V gene sequence: CDR1 MNHEY, CDR2 SMNVEV (reference sequence). This CDR3 is CASSLSRWDRLNLGDNEKLFF. The CDR3 DNA is TGTGCCAGCAGTTTATCTCGGTGGGACAGGCTAAATCTAGGGGACAATGAAAAACTGTTTTTT. Variable domain in full (rest from reference TRBV27 and TRBJ1-4): EAQVTQNPRYLITVTGKKLTVTCSQNMNHEYMSWYRQDPGLGLRQIYYSMNVEVTDKGDVPEGYKVSRKEKRNFPLILESPSPNQTSLYFCASSLSRWDRLNLGDNEKLFFGSGTQLSVL.

This sequence joins TRBV5-6 and TRBJ1-2, with TRBD1 as a possible D gene (6 bases). The germline V gene has CDR1 SGHDT and CDR2 YYEEEE. This CDR3 is 15 amino acids long. V gave up 0 bases and J gave up 4 bases, with 13 bases separating them. The CDR3 protein is CASSLGQGLFYGYTF. In nucleotides, the CDR3 is TGTGCCAGCAGCTTGGGTCAGGGGCTATTCTATGGCTACACCTTC.

This chain uses TRBV11-2 with TRBJ1-6; weak D call: TRBD1 (6 bases). V lost 5 bases to trimming and J lost 9 bases, with 14 bases between them. Germline CDR1 reads SGHAT; CDR2 reads FQNNGV. The CDR3 has 14 residues. This CDR3 reads CASSKTGPASPLHF. For the CDR3, the DNA is TGTGCCAGCAGCAAGACAGGTCCGGCTTCACCCCTCCACTTT.

Here the CDR3 reads CATSTGTGGKAFF. The CDR3 coding sequence is TGTGCCACCAGCACAGGGACAGGGGGGAAGGCTTTCTTT. The V gene is TRBV15, the J gene TRBJ1-1; TRBD1 matches 11 bases. Per germline, CDR1 LNHNV and CDR2 YYDKDF (reference sequence). The CDR3 sequence is 13 residues long. With 4 bases clipped from V and 11 bases from J, the junction kept 6 bases outside the gene matches.

The chain employs TRBV5-1 and TRBJ2-1, with 14 bases aligning to TRBD2. The germline CDR1 and CDR2 sequences are SGHRS and YFSETQ. The CDR3 runs 19 residues. Unmatched junction bases numbered 5, after V lost 0 bases and J lost 0 bases. CDR3 in DNA: TGCGCCAGCAGCTTGGGGCAGGGGACTAGCGGGAGCTCCTACAATGAGCAGTTCTTC. Amino acids: CASSLGQGTSGSSYNEQFF.

The J gene is TRBJ1-2, the V gene TRBV19, with D tentatively TRBD1 (6 bases). Trimming shortened V by 5 bases and J by 8 bases, and 12 bases separated the two germline ends. Germline CDR1 reads LNHDA; CDR2 reads SQIVND (reference sequence). This CDR3 spans 12 amino acids. CDR3 sequence reads: CASSQQGGGYTF. The CDR3 DNA is TGTGCCAGTAGTCAACAGGGAGGGGGCTACACCTTC.

This chain joins TRBV10-3 and TRBJ1-6; 8 bases map to TRBD1. The length of the CDR3 is 13 residues. Germline V lookup: CDR1 ENHRY, CDR2 SYGVKD. Trimming removed 6 bases from V and 10 bases from J; junction bases left unmatched: 5. The CDR3 DNA follows: TGTGCCATCAGGACAGGGGACGGCTCACCCCTCCACTTT. It encodes CAIRTGDGSPLHF.

The chain links TRBV5-4 to TRBJ1-4; weak D call: TRBD1 (5 bases). This CDR3 has 18 residues. The V and J ends lost 0 bases and 0 bases respectively, with 15 bases between them. Germline assignment: CDR1 SGHNT and CDR2 YYREEE (reference sequence). CDR3 DNA: TGTGCCAGCAGCTTGGAGGGTGGACAACTTGCAACTAATGAAAAACTGTTTTTT. Translating it yields CASSLEGGQLATNEKLFF.

The V and J genes are TRBV5-1 and TRBJ2-4, with 9 bases that match TRBD1. Looked up from germline, CDR1 is SGHRS and CDR2 is YFSETQ. The V segment lost 5 bases and the J segment 15 bases; nucleotides outside the gene matches: 9. The CDR3 totals 12 residues. The CDR3 sequence is CASRGTGPLGYF. CDR3 nucleotide sequence: TGCGCCAGCAGGGGGACAGGGCCCCTGGGGTACTTC.

The chain couples TRBV5-6 to TRBJ2-5; 9 bases line up with TRBD1. Germline CDR1 reads SGHDT; CDR2 reads YYEEEE. The CDR3 loop spans 14 amino acids. V lost 4 bases, J lost 9 bases, and 10 bases stayed unmatched. CDR3 nucleotide sequence: TGTGCCAGCAGCCCCGGACAGGGGACAAGGGCCCAGTACTTC. As protein: CASSPGQGTRAQYF.

The rearrangement joins TRBV7-9 to TRBJ1-2; 9 nucleotides agree with TRBD1. The J segment lost 2 bases and the V segment lost 5 bases, leaving 9 bases of the junction unmatched. The germline CDR1 and CDR2 sequences are SEHNR and FQNEAQ (reference sequence). This CDR3 is built from 16 residues. CDR3 sequence (DNA): TGTGCCAGCAGCGCCTTACAGGGGGCTGTCAACTATGGCTACACCTTC. This translates into CASSALQGAVNYGYTF.

For the CDR3, the DNA is TGTGCCAGCAGTGAAGGTTTAACGGGCAATCAGCCCCAGCATTTT. Its protein product is CASSEGLTGNQPQHF. The rearrangement links TRBV6-1 to TRBJ1-5; D remains unclear. Germline lookup yields CDR1 MNHNS and CDR2 SASEGT. CDR3 length: 15 amino acids. V lost 1 base and J 2 bases, leaving 9 bases between the germline ends.

The chain uses TRBV19 and TRBJ1-4; 8 positions match TRBD1. V gave up 3 bases and J gave up 10 bases; unmatched junction bases: 10. The CDR3 covers 15 residues. The germline CDR1 and CDR2 sequences are LNHDA and SQIVND (reference sequence). Here the CDR3 reads CASSMLSGGWVKLFF. The CDR3 nucleotides are TGTGCCAGTAGTATGTTGTCAGGGGGCTGGGTAAAACTGTTTTTT.